This entry features one T cell receptor (beta chain) sequence. These data belong to a study of blood T cell repertoires in COVID-19. Study-wide background: Both acute and convalescent COVID-19 samples were obtained from the United States, Italy and Spain. PBMCs, B-cell-depleted T cells, or T cells provided the cDNA or gDNA that made up the material.

Seattle enrolled patients during active infection and tracked them longitudinally. The CDR3 runs 13 residues. V lost 5 bases, J lost 3 bases, and 10 bases lay in between. Germline CDR1 GTSNPN, CDR2 SVGIG (reference sequence). Original processing notes: Researchers report that nucleated cell counts were estimated from reference gene primer amplification. Some clones are missing from TCRdb's copy, which holds only in-frame ones; the method was immunoSEQ multiplex PCR. V and J calls and clone size come straight from that table; D and trimming were deduced from the DNA. The sample holds about 76,000 clones, about 82% seen once.

The material sequenced was peripheral blood. This clonotype originated in a man aged 45-60 years with COVID-19, enrolled during active disease. The chain carries TRBV30 and TRBJ2-2; possibly TRBD1 for D (6 bases). CDR3 residues: CAWGQGYTGELFF. The CDR3 DNA reads as TGTGCCTGGGGGCAGGGGTACACCGGGGAGCTGTTTTTT.